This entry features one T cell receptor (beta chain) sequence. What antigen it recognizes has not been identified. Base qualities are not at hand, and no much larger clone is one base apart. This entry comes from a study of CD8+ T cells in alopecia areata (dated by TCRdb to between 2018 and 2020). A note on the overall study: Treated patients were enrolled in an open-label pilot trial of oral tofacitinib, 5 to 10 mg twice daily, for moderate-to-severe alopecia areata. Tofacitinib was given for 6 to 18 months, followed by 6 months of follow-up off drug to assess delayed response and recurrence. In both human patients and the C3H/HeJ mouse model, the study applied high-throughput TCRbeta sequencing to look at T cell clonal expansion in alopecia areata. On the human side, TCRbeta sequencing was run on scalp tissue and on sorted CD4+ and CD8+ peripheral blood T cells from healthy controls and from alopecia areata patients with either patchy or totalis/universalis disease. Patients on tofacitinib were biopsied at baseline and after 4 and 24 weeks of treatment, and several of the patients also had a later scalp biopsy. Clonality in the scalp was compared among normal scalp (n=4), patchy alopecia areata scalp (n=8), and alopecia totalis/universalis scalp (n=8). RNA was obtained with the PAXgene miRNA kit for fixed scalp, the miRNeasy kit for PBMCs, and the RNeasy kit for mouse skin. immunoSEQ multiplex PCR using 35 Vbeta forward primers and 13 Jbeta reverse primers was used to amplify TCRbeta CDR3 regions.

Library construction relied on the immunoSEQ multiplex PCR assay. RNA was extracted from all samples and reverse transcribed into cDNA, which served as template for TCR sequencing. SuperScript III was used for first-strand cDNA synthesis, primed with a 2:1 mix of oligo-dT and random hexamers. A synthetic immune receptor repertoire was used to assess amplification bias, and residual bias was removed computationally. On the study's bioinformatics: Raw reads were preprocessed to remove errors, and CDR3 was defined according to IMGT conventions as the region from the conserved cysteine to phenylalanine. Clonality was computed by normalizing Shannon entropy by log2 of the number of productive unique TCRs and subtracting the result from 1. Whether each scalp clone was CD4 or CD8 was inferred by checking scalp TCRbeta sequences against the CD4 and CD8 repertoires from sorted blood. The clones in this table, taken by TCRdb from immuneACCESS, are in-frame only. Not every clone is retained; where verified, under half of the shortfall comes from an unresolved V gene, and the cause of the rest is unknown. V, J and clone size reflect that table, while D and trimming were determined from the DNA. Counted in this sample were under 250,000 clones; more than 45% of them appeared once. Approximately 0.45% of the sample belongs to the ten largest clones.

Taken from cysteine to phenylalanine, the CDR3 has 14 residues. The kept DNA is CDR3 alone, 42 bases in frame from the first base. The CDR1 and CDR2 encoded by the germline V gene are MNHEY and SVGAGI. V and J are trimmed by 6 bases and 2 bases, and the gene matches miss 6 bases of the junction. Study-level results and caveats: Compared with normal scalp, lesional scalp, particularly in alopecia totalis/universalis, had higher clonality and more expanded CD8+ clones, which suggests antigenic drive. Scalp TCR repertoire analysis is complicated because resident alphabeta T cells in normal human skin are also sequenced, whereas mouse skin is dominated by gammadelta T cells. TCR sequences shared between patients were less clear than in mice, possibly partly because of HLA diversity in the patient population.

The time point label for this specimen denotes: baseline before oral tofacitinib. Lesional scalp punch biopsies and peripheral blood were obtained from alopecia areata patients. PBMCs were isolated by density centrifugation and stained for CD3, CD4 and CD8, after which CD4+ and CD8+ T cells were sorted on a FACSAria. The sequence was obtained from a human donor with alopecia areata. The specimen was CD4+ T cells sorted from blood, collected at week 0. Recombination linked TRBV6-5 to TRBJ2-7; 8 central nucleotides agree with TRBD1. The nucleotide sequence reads TGTGCCAGCAGCCGCGGGACAGGCCCCTACGAGCAGTACTTC. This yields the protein CASSRGTGPYEQYF.